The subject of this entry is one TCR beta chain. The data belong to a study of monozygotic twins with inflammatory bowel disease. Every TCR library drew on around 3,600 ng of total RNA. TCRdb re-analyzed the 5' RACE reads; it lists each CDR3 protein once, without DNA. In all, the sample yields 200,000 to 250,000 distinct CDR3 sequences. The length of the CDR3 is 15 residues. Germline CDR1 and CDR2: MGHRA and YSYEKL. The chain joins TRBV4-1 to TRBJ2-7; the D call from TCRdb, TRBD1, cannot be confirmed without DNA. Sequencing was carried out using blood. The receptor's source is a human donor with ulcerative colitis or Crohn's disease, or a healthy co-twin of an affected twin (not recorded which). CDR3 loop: CASSLNRGIRYEQYF.